The 20 T cell receptor beta chains reported below all come from one sample, sequenced in a study of T cells in Graves' hyperthyroidism and ophthalmopathy. RNA transcripts were the template for amplifying TCR beta CDR3 regions. When the TCR CDR3 underwent first-round RT-PCR, the HTBI primer set was used. TCRdb re-called the multiplex PCR reads through MiXCR, storing one row per CDR3 protein. Here the sample spans fewer than 800,000 distinct CDR3 sequences, 16% being singletons. The sample was blood. The source is a man between 18 and 29 years old with Graves' hyperthyroidism.

The V call is TRBV5-1, the J call TRBJ2-1; 10 positions agree with TRBD2. Germline loops: CDR1 SGHRS, CDR2 YFSETQ. This CDR3 contains 16 residues. After removal of 4 bases from V and 8 bases from J, the junction contained 12 bases not matched to a gene. The CDR3 loop reads CASSGSGRYTVDEQFF. CDR3 DNA: TGCGCCAGCAGCGGTAGCGGGAGGTATACCGTCGATGAGCAGTTCTTC.

The chain carries TRBV27 and TRBJ1-5, with TRBD1 identical over 11 bases. The CDR3 totals 17 residues. The V segment lost 4 bases and the J segment 4 bases; nucleotides outside the gene matches: 9. CDR1 MNHEY and CDR2 SMNVEV come from the germline V gene (reference sequence). CDR3 residues: CASSSFSGTGGNQPQHF. The DNA of the CDR3 is TGTGCCAGCAGTTCTTTCTCCGGGACAGGGGGGAATCAGCCCCAGCATTTT.

This clonotype has at least ten counts. The rearrangement joins TRBV11-3 to TRBJ2-1; D is unclear. The CDR3 extends over 14 amino acids. Between the trimmed V and J ends, which lost 3 bases and 9 bases, there was a span of 15 bases. Germline values: CDR1 SGHNT, CDR2 YENEEA. This chain's CDR3 is CASSLDQRLSEQFF. The CDR3 DNA sequence: TGTGCCAGCAGCTTGGATCAAAGGTTGTCTGAGCAGTTCTTC. The complete variable domain, with remaining parts taken from reference TRBV11-3 and TRBJ2-1, reads EAGVVQSPRYKIIEKKQPVAFWCNPISGHNTLYWYLQNLGQGPELLIRYENEEAVDDSQLPKDRFSAERLKGVDSTLKIQPAELGDSAVYLCASSLDQRLSEQFFGPGTRLTVL.

This clonotype was observed at least ten times. In DNA, the CDR3 is TGCAGTGCCCCTTCCACAGGGGGGGAGACCCAGTACTTC. It specifies CSAPSTGGETQYF. The rearrangement uses TRBV20-1 and TRBJ2-5; 8 bases line up with TRBD1. The V gene end was trimmed by 6 bases and the J gene end by 5 bases; junction bases not matched to a gene: 8. CDR1 and CDR2 (germline): DFQATT, SNEGSKA (reference sequence). The CDR3 totals 13 residues.

Many counts were recorded for this clonotype. The chain's CDR3 is CASSFAGGGTYEQYF. The CDR3 coding sequence is TGTGCCAGCAGCTTTGCGGGAGGAGGAACCTACGAGCAGTACTTC. This sequence joins TRBV11-1 and TRBJ2-7; 8 nucleotides agree with TRBD2. Germline CDR1 SGHAT, CDR2 FQDESV (reference sequence). The CDR3 totals 15 residues. V shed 3 bases, J shed 2 bases, and the junction held 6 bases outside the gene matches.

This clonotype has only a few counts. This chain uses TRBV6-6 with TRBJ2-7; 12 bases fit TRBD1. After removal of 2 bases from V and 7 bases from J, the junction contained 6 bases not matched to a gene. The CDR3 consists of 15 residues. In germline, CDR1 is MNHNY, CDR2 SVGAGI (reference sequence). DNA of the CDR3: TGTGCCAGCAGTTACGGGGGACAGGGGGCCGGGGAGCAGTACTTC. This encodes CASSYGGQGAGEQYF.

The chain employs TRBV5-4 and TRBJ2-5; D may be TRBD1 (6 bases). The CDR3 totals 14 residues. V was clipped by 3 bases and J by 0 bases, with 9 bases between them. Germline lookup yields CDR1 SGHNT and CDR2 YYREEE (reference sequence). The CDR3 DNA reads as TGTGCCAGCAGCTCCCAGGGGAACCAAGAGACCCAGTACTTC. Translating it yields CASSSQGNQETQYF.

This clonotype showed up many times. The rearrangement links TRBV20-1 to TRBJ2-1; 7 bases are a match to TRBD1. The germline CDR1 and CDR2 sequences are DFQATT and SNEGSKA (reference sequence). V lost 6 bases and J lost 4; bases outside the gene matches: 6. The CDR3 length is 13 residues. This CDR3 reads CSAIGDSYNEQFF. Here the CDR3 DNA reads TGCAGTGCCATAGGGGACAGTTACAATGAGCAGTTCTTC.

In this sample, this clonotype turned up a few times. V gene TRBV30 combines with J gene TRBJ1-6; D unclear. This CDR3 is 13 amino acids long. Germline V gives CDR1 GTSNPN, CDR2 SVGIG (reference sequence). Trimming stripped 5 bases from V and 0 bases from J, with 5 bases between. Here the CDR3 DNA reads TGTGCCTGGCACAGCTCCTATAATTCACCCCTCCACTTT. Protein product: CAWHSSYNSPLHF.

This clonotype occurred a few times. The gene calls are TRBV4-2 and TRBJ1-5; D remains unclear. This CDR3 contains 13 residues. V lost 0 bases and J 7 bases, leaving 7 bases between the germline ends. Germline V gene sequence: CDR1 LGHNA, CDR2 YNFKEQ. The CDR3 reads CASSQDLWQPQHF. CDR3 coding DNA: TGTGCCAGCAGCCAAGATCTTTGGCAGCCCCAGCATTTT.

The J gene is TRBJ2-7, the V gene TRBV6-1; 9 bases map to TRBD2. The trim removed 6 bases at V and 6 bases at J, leaving 12 bases unmatched. The CDR3 runs 15 residues. Germline V gene data show CDR1 as MNHNS and CDR2 as SASEGT. As DNA, the CDR3 is TGTGCCAGCAGCCCCGCCTCAGCGGGAGGTCGCGAGCAGTACTTC. Its protein product is CASSPASAGGREQYF.

In this sample, this clonotype turned up a few times. A read error is possible here, since a much larger clone lies one base away. The chain is built from TRBV20-1 and TRBJ2-3; 7 bases match TRBD2. The trim removed 1 base at V and 2 bases at J, leaving 21 bases unmatched. This CDR3 is 20 amino acids long. CDR1 is DFQATT, CDR2 SNEGSKA, per germline (reference sequence). The CDR3 loop is CSARVPGGSSNQYSTDTQYF. The CDR3 region has the DNA TGCAGTGCTAGAGTTCCTGGCGGGAGTTCGAATCAGTACTCCACAGATACGCAGTATTTT.

This chain joins TRBV19 and TRBJ1-5, with D uncertain. Per the germline V gene, CDR1 is LNHDA and CDR2 is SQIVND (reference sequence). The ends were cut back, 3 bases at V and 9 bases at J, with 12 bases in the middle. The CDR3 is 13 residues long. Written as DNA, the CDR3 is TGTGCCAGTAGTATTAGCCGCGCGGGGCCCCAGCATTTT. It translates to CASSISRAGPQHF.

This clonotype was seen repeatedly, ten times or more. The chain uses TRBV12-3 or TRBV12-4 and TRBJ2-5; no clear D. V lost 2 bases, J lost 4 bases, and 11 bases lay in between. This CDR3 comprises 14 residues. CDR3 bases: TGTGCCAGCAGTTTAACACCCCGAGGAGAGACCCAGTACTTC. Residues: CASSLTPRGETQYF.

The chain recombines TRBV3-1 with TRBJ2-7; 7 bases are shared with TRBD1. Germline V gene lookup returns CDR1 LGHDT and CDR2 YNNKEL (reference sequence). The CDR3 is 17 amino acids. V gave up 4 bases and J gave up 3 bases; unmatched junction bases: 15. The CDR3 DNA reads TGTGCCAGCAGCCTCGGGATCGCCCGGGCAGGGGGCTACGAGCAGTACTTC. This codes for CASSLGIARAGGYEQYF.

This clonotype was counted only a few times. The genes are TRBV11-2 and TRBJ2-1; 12 bases map to TRBD2. Trimming took 1 base from V and 8 from J; bases not matched to a gene: 12. CDR1 SGHAT and CDR2 FQNNGV come from the germline V gene. This CDR3 contains 18 residues. The CDR3 bases are TGTGCCAGCAGCTTAGTCACGCCTAGCGGGAGGGTTCTCCATGAGCAGTTCTTC. Translating it yields CASSLVTPSGRVLHEQFF.

This clonotype was detected only a few times. The rearrangement uses TRBV5-1 and TRBJ1-2, with 10 bases fitting TRBD1. Germline loops: CDR1 SGHRS, CDR2 YFSETQ. The CDR3 loop spans 14 amino acids. V shed 4 bases, J shed 6 bases, and the junction held 6 bases outside the gene matches. CDR3 loop: CASSPLGTGDGYTF. The CDR3 nucleotides read TGCGCCAGCAGCCCCCTTGGGACAGGGGATGGCTACACCTTC.

This clonotype was detected ten times or more. The junction departs from the called germline gene at one end, perhaps through a read error. The chain recombines TRBV13 with TRBJ2-7, with D unclear. In germline, CDR1 is PRHDT, CDR2 FYEKMQ (reference sequence). The CDR3 length is 12 residues. The CDR3 reads CAGSGQRYEQYF. The CDR3 DNA sequence: TGTGCCGGCAGTGGGCAGCGCTACGAGCAGTACTTC.

This clonotype appeared many times. The chain joins TRBV28 to TRBJ2-7, with a tentative D call TRBD2 (5 bases). CDR3 length: 14 residues. CDR1 and CDR2 (germline): MDHEN, SYDVKM. Trimming pared 3 bases from V and 4 bases from J, leaving 13 bases between. This CDR3 reads CASSFPGMRYEQYF. The CDR3, as DNA: TGTGCCAGCAGTTTCCCGGGGATGAGGTACGAGCAGTACTTC.

The chain carries TRBV27 and TRBJ2-5; D uncertain. CDR3 length: 15 residues. The germline gives CDR1 MNHEY, CDR2 SMNVEV (reference sequence). The V end was cut by 5 bases, the J end by 4 bases, with 17 bases between. The CDR3 spells CASSAFSNPPETQYF. The DNA of the CDR3 is TGTGCCAGCAGTGCCTTCTCTAACCCCCCAGAGACCCAGTACTTC.